The present T cell receptor (beta chain) was sequenced within a study of shared clonotypes between healthy human individuals. Using immunoSEQ multiplex PCR, the repertoire was profiled, and TCRdb retains in-frame clones only, with some absent. This table holds under 1,100,000 clones, about four fifths found once. The length of the CDR3 is 18 residues. In germline, CDR1 is MGHRA, CDR2 YSYEKL. V lost 3 bases to trimming and J lost 0 bases, with 21 bases between them. The chain links TRBV4-1 to TRBJ2-7, with TRBD1 as a possible D gene (6 bases). Sequencing was performed on memory CD4+ T cells from PBMCs. This sample's subset: CD45RA-negative fraction. This TCR was sampled from a man aged 18 to 30 in good health. Some clones in this sample may be carry-over from other donors' samples. CDR3 sequence: CASSHLGQKVIGSYEQYF. For the CDR3, the DNA is TGCGCCAGCAGCCATCTAGGACAGAAGGTCATCGGCTCCTACGAGCAGTACTTC.